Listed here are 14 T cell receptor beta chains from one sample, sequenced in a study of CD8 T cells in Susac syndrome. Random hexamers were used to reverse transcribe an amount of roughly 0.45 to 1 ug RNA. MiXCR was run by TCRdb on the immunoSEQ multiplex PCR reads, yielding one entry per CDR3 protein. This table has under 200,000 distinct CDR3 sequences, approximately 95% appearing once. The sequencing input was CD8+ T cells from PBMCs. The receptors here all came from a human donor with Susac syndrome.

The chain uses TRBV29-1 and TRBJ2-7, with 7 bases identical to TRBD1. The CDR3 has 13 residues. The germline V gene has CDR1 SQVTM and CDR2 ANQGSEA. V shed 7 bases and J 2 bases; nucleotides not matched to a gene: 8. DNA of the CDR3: TGCAGCGCCCGGGACAGTCGACCCTACGAGCAGTACTTC. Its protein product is CSARDSRPYEQYF.

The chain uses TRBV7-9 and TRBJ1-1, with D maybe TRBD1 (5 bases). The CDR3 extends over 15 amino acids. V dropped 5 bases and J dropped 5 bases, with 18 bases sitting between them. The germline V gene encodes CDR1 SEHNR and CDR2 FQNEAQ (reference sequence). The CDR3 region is CASSPGGQGGTEAFF. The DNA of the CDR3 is TGTGCCAGCAGCCCAGGTGGGCAGGGAGGAACTGAAGCTTTCTTT.

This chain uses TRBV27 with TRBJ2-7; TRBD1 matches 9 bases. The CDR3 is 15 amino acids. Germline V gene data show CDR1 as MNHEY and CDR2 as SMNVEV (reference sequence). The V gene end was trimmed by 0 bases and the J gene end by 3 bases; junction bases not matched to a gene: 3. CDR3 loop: CASSLSGTGIYEQYF. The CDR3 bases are TGTGCCAGCAGTTTATCTGGGACAGGGATCTACGAGCAGTACTTC.

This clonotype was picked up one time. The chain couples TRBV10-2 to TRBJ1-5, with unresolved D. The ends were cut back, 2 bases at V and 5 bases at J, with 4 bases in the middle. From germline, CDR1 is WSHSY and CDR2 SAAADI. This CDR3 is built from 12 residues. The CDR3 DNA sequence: TGCGCCAGCAGTGAGGCAGATCAGCCCCAGCATTTT. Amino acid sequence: CASSEADQPQHF.

The chain's CDR3 is CASSAFSEKSTDTQYF. CDR3 nucleotide sequence: TGCGCCAGCAGCGCATTTAGCGAGAAAAGCACAGATACGCAGTATTTT. The chain uses TRBV5-1 and TRBJ2-3; D is possibly TRBD2 (5 bases). Germline V gives CDR1 SGHRS, CDR2 YFSETQ. The CDR3 extends over 16 amino acids. The germline V and J ends were trimmed by 4 bases and 0 bases, with 15 bases remaining between them.

The CDR3 nucleotides read TGTGCCAGCAGCTCGCTTAGCGGGGGGGGCACAGATACGCAGTATTTT. Residues: CASSSLSGGGTDTQYF. The V call is TRBV7-9, the J call TRBJ2-3; 11 nucleotides agree with TRBD2. Germline V gene lookup returns CDR1 SEHNR and CDR2 FQNEAQ (reference sequence). This CDR3 spans 16 amino acids. J gave up 1 base and V 4 bases, and 4 bases lay outside the gene matches.

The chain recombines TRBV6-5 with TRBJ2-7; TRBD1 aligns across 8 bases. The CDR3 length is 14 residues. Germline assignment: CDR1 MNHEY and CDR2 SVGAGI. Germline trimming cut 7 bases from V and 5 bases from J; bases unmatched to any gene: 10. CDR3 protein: CASTWLQGADEQYF. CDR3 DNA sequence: TGTGCCAGCACCTGGCTGCAGGGGGCTGACGAGCAGTACTTC.

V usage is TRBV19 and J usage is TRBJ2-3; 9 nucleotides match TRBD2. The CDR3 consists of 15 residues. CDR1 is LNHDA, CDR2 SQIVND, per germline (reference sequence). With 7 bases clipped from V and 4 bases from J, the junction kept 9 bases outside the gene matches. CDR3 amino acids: CASTHTSSGADTQYF. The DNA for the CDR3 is TGTGCCAGTACTCATACGTCTAGCGGGGCAGATACGCAGTATTTT.

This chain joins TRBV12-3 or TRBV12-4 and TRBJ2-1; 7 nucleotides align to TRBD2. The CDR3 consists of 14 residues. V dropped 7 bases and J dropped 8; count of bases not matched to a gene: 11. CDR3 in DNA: TGTGCCAGCACACCGGGCCTAGCGGTAGATGAGCAGTTCTTC. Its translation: CASTPGLAVDEQFF.

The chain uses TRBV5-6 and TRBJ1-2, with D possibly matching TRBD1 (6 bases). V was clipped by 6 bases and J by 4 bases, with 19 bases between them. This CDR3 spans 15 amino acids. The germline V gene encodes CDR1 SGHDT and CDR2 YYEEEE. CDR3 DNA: TGTGCCAGCACTCCCACCGGGCAGGGGATCTATGGCTACACCTTC. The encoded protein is CASTPTGQGIYGYTF.

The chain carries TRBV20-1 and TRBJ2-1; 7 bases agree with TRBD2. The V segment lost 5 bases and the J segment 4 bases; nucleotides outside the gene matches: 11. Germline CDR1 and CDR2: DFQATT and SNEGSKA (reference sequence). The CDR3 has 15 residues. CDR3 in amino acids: CSALVAGDYYNEQFF. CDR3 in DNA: TGCAGTGCTCTCGTAGCGGGCGACTATTACAATGAGCAGTTCTTC.

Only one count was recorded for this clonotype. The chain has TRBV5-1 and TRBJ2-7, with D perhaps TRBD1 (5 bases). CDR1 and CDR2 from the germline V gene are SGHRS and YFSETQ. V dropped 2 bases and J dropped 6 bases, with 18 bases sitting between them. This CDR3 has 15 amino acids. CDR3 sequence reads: CASSLSTGSQVEQYF. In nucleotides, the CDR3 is TGCGCCAGCAGCTTATCTACAGGTTCCCAAGTCGAGCAGTACTTC.

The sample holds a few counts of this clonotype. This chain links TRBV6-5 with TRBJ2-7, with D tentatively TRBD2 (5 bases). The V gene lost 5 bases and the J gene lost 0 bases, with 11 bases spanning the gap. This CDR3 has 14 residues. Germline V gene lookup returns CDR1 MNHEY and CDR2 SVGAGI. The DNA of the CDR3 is TGTGCCAGCAGTCTCGAGGGTCTCTCCTACGAGCAGTACTTC. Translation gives CASSLEGLSYEQYF.

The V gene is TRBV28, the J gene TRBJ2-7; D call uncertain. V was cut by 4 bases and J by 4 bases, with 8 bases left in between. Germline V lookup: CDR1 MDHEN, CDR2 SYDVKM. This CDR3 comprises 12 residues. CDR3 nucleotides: TGTGCCAGCAGTTCACCCCAGTACGAGCAGTACTTC. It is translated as CASSSPQYEQYF. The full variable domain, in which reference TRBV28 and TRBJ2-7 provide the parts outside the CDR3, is DVKVTQSSRYLVKRTGEKVFLECVQDMDHENMFWYRQDPGLGLRLIYFSYDVKMKEKGDIPEGYSVSREKKERFSLILESASTNQTSMYLCASSSPQYEQYFGPGTRLTVT.